These 10 T cell receptor beta chains were all obtained from the same sample, sequenced in a study of post-analysis software for immune sequencing data. Study outcomes and limitations: Included in a set of about 5 TRBV segments more frequent in patients than controls were TRBV5-6, TRBV5-1 and TRBV20-1.

Their antigens remain unidentified. Unique molecular identifiers were carried by the TCR beta cDNA libraries. Via MiXCR, TCRdb re-called the PCR reads, giving one row per CDR3 protein. Of approximately 660,000 distinct CDR3 sequences listed, roughly three fifths were seen once; the top ten hold over 9%. Material for sequencing was blood. These TCRs come from a girl aged 2-10 years with multiple sclerosis.

This chain links TRBV7-2 with TRBJ2-3, with TRBD1 as a possible D gene (6 bases). V was shortened by 5 bases and J by 2 bases, with 14 bases between the two germline ends. The CDR3 is 15 amino acids. Germline CDR1 and CDR2: SGHTA and FQGNSA. CDR3 in amino acids: CASSVGTTLTDTQYF. The CDR3 DNA reads TGTGCCAGCAGCGTCGGGACAACCCTCACAGATACGCAGTATTTT.

This clonotype was picked up a small number of times. This sequence joins TRBV24-1 and TRBJ2-3; D gene unclear. Germline assignment: CDR1 KGHDR and CDR2 SFDVKD. The CDR3 is made up of 13 amino acids. Trimming took off 5 bases at V and 5 bases at J, with 10 bases between the two ends. CDR3 amino acids: CATSGERGDTQYF. The CDR3 DNA reads TGTGCCACCAGTGGAGAACGAGGAGATACGCAGTATTTT.

J is TRBJ2-2 and V is TRBV10-3; a possible D gene is TRBD2 (6 bases). V lost 4 bases and J 2 bases, leaving 14 bases between the germline ends. The CDR3 has 16 amino acids. Germline V gene sequence: CDR1 ENHRY, CDR2 SYGVKD. The CDR3 DNA sequence: TGTGCCATCAGTGCCAGCCTAGCGATAAACACCGGGGAGCTGTTTTTT. Translation gives CAISASLAINTGELFF.

The table lists this clonotype with a few counts. The chain combines TRBV12-3 or TRBV12-4 with TRBJ2-5; TRBD1 might be the D (6 bases). The CDR3 runs to 13 residues. The ends were cut back, 5 bases at V and 7 bases at J, with 14 bases in the middle. The CDR3 is CASSQQGIGTQYF. CDR3 DNA: TGTGCCAGCAGTCAACAGGGAATCGGGACCCAGTACTTC.

The V call is TRBV29-1, the J call TRBJ1-2; D is uncertain. Germline CDR1 reads SQVTM; CDR2 reads ANQGSEA. The CDR3 runs 12 residues. V was pared by 2 bases and J by 7 bases, with 11 bases between. DNA of the CDR3: TGCAGCGTTGAACATCCGACTGGTGGCTACACCTTC. Encoded protein: CSVEHPTGGYTF. The variable domain in full, with the rest retrieved from reference TRBV29-1 and TRBJ1-2, is SAVISQKPSRDICQRGTSLTIQCQVDSQVTMMFWYRQQPGQSLTLIATANQGSEATYESGFVIDKFPISRPNLTFSTLTVSNMSPEDSSIYLCSVEHPTGGYTFGSGTRLTVV.

This clonotype was observed once. The chain carries TRBV6-6 and TRBJ1-1; D is undetermined. CDR1 and CDR2 from the germline V gene are MNHNY and SVGAGI (reference sequence). This CDR3 region has 14 residues. Between the trimmed V and J ends, which lost 0 bases and 1 base, there was a span of 6 bases. Here the CDR3 DNA reads TGTGCCAGCAGTTACTCGAAGGAGAACACTGAAGCTTTCTTT. This codes for CASSYSKENTEAFF.

The genes are TRBV6-2 or TRBV6-3 and TRBJ2-7; D possibly corresponds to TRBD1 (6 bases). V shed 6 bases and J shed 3 bases, with 18 bases lying between them. The germline V gene encodes CDR1 MNHEY and CDR2 SVGEGT. CDR3 length equals 15 residues. DNA of the CDR3: TGTGCCAGCAGCGGAGTCACAGGGTCAGTCTACGAGCAGTACTTC. This gives the protein CASSGVTGSVYEQYF.

The chain is built from TRBV6-6 and TRBJ1-5; tentatively, D is TRBD1 (5 bases). Germline assignment: CDR1 MNHNY and CDR2 SVGAGI (reference sequence). The V end was cut by 6 bases, the J end by 2 bases, with 14 bases between. This CDR3 contains 15 residues. Here the CDR3 reads CASSTTGSGNQPQHF. For the CDR3, the DNA is TGTGCCAGCAGCACAACAGGATCCGGCAATCAGCCCCAGCATTTT.

This clonotype has more than one count but fewer than ten. The chain joins TRBV7-2 to TRBJ2-3; TRBD2 aligns across 11 bases. The CDR3 loop spans 17 amino acids. Losses at the gene ends were 5 bases for V and 5 bases for J; bases not matched to a gene: 12. Germline values: CDR1 SGHTA, CDR2 FQGNSA. The CDR3 DNA reads TGTGCCAGCAGCCAGGCCCACCTTACTAGCGGGGGAGATACGCAGTATTTT. It codes for CASSQAHLTSGGDTQYF.

The chain couples TRBV27 to TRBJ2-5; D might be TRBD1 (6 bases). The DNA end favors TRBJ2-7, so the J call may be wrong. Germline CDR1 reads MNHEY; CDR2 reads SMNVEV (reference sequence). The CDR3 is made up of 14 amino acids. CDR3 residues: CASSSPGQTYEQYF. The CDR3 coding sequence is TGTGCCAGCAGTTCACCCGGACAGACCTACGAGCAGTACTTC.